The rows below give T cell receptor beta chains drawn from one sample of a study of blood T cell repertoires in COVID-19. The protocol was immunoSEQ multiplex PCR, while the TCRdb copy is restricted to in-frame clones and leaves out a portion. Of 100,000 or so clones listed, about 85% are singletons. Sequenced sample: peripheral blood. These receptors originate from a woman in her 70s with active or convalescent COVID-19. Both conserved end residues are part of each CDR3. D genes are given only for firm matches.

CDR3: CASSLRGGQETQYF
D: NA
J: TRBJ2-5
V: TRBV3-1/TRBV3-2

CDR3: CASSEPGQALSPLHF
D: TRBD1
J: TRBJ1-6
V: TRBV28

CDR3: CASSPGSQETQYF
D: NA
J: TRBJ2-5
V: TRBV18

CDR3: CASSLAEGWQPQHF
D: NA
J: TRBJ1-5
V: TRBV7-8

CDR3: CASRISGQNQPQHF
D: NA
J: TRBJ1-5
V: TRBV19

CDR3: CASSKGGKTNYGYTF
D: NA
J: TRBJ1-2
V: TRBV2

CDR3: CASSSAGGFDGYTF
D: TRBD1
J: TRBJ1-2
V: TRBV28

CDR3: CATSSGSITEQYF
D: NA
J: TRBJ2-7
V: TRBV15

CDR3: CASSLVPGVNYGYTF
D: NA
J: TRBJ1-2
V: TRBV5-1

CDR3: CASSLSMGDRYEQYF
D: NA
J: TRBJ2-7
V: TRBV7-2

CDR3: CASSEGLNSPLHF
D: NA
J: TRBJ1-6
V: TRBV2

CDR3: CASSLRGWSTEAFF
D: NA
J: TRBJ1-1
V: TRBV5-6

CDR3: CASSNRQGIYEQYF
D: TRBD1
J: TRBJ2-7
V: TRBV6-2/TRBV6-3

CDR3: CASPQESNQPQHF
D: NA
J: TRBJ1-5
V: TRBV27

CDR3: CAGRQGFPRNSNQPQHF
D: NA
J: TRBJ1-5
V: TRBV10-1

CDR3: CASSSTSGSYEQYF
D: NA
J: TRBJ2-7
V: TRBV18

CDR3: CASSPAFAGALRGYTF
D: NA
J: TRBJ1-2
V: TRBV23-1

CDR3: CASSGGRQETQYF
D: NA
J: TRBJ2-5
V: TRBV2